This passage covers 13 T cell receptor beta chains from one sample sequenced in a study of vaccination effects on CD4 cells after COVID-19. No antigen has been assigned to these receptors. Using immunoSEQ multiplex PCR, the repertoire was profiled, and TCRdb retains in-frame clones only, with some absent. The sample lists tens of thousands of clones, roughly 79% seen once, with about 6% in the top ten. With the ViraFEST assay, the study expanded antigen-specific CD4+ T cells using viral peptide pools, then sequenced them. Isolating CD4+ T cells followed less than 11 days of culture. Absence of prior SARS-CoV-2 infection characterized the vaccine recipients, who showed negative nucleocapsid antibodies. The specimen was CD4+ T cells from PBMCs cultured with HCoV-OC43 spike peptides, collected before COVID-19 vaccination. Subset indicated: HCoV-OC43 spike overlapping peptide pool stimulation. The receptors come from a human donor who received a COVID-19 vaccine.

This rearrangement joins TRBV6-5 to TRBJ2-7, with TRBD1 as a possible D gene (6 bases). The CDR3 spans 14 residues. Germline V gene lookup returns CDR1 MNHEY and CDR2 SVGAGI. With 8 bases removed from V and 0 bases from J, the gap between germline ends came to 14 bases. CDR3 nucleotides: TGTGCCAGCCACGCTACAGGGATCTCCTACGAGCAGTACGTC. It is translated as CASHATGISYEQYV.

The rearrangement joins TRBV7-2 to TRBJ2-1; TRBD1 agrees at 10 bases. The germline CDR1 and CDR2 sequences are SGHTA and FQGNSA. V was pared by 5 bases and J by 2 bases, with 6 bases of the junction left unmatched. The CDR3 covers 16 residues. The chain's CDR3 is CASSVRGTGAYNEQFF. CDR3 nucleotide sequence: TGTGCCAGCAGCGTCAGGGGGACAGGGGCCTACAATGAGCAGTTCTTC. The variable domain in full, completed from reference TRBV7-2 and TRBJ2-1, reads GAGVSQSPSNKVTEKGKDVELRCDPISGHTALYWYRQSLGQGLEFLIYFQGNSAPDKSGLPSDRFSAERTGGSVSTLTIQRTQQEDSAVYLCASSVRGTGAYNEQFFGPGTRLTVL.

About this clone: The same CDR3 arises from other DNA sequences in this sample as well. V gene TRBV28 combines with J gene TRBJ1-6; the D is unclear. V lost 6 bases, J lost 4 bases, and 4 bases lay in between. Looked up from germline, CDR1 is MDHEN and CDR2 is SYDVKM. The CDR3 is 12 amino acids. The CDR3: CASRRYNSPLHF. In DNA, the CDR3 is TGTGCCAGCAGGCGTTATAATTCACCCCTCCACTTT.

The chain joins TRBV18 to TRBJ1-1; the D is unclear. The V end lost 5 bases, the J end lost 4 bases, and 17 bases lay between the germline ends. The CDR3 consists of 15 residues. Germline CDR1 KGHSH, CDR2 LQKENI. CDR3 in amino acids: CASSAAGLLGTEAFF. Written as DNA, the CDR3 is TGTGCCAGCTCAGCCGCCGGGCTTTTGGGCACTGAAGCTTTCTTT. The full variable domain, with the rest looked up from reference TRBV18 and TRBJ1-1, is NAGVMQNPRHLVRRRGQEARLRCSPMKGHSHVYWYRQLPEEGLKFMVYLQKENIIDESGMPKERFSAEFPKEGPSILRIQQVVRGDSAAYFCASSAAGLLGTEAFFGQGTRLTVV.

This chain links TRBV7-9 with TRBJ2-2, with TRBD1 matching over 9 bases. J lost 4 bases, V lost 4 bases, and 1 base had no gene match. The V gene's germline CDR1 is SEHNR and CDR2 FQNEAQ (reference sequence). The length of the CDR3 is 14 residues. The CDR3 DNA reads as TGTGCCAGCAGCTCGACAGGGGGCACCGGGGAGCTGTTTTTT. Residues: CASSSTGGTGELFF.

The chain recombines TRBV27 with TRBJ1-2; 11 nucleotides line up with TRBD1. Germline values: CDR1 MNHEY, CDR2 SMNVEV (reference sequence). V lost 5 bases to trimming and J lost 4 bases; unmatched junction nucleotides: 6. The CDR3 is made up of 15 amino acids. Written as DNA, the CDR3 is TGTGCCAGCAGTGACGGACAGGGGGCTAGCTATGGCTACACCTTC. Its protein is CASSDGQGASYGYTF.

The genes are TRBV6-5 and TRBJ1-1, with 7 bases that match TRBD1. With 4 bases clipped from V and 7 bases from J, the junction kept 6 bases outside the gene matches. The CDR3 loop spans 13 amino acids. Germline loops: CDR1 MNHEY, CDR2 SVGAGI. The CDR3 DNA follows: TGTGCCAGCAGTTTCCCTGGGACAGTTGAAGCTTTCTTT. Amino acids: CASSFPGTVEAFF.

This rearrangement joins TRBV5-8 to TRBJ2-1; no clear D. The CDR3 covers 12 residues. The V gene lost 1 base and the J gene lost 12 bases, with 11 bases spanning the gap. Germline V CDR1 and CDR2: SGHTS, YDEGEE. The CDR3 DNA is TGTGCCAGCAGCTTGTCCACCAACGGGCAGTTCTTC. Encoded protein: CASSLSTNGQFF.

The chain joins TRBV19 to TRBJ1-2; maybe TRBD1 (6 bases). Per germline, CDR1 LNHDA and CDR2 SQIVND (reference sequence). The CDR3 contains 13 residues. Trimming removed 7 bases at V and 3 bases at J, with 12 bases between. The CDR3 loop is CASTKGGDYGYTF. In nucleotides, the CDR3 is TGTGCCAGTACTAAGGGGGGTGACTATGGCTACACCTTC.

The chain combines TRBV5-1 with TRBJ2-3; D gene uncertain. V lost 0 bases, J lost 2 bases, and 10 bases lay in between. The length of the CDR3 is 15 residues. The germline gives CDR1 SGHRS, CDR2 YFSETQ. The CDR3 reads CASSLAQPDTDTQYF. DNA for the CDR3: TGCGCCAGCAGCTTGGCACAACCCGACACAGATACGCAGTATTTT.

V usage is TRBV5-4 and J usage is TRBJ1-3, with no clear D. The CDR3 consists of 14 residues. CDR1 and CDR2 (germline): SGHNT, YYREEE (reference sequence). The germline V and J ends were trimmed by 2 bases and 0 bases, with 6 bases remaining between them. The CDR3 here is CASSFAVSGNTIYF. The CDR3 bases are TGTGCCAGCAGCTTCGCAGTCTCTGGAAACACCATATATTTT.

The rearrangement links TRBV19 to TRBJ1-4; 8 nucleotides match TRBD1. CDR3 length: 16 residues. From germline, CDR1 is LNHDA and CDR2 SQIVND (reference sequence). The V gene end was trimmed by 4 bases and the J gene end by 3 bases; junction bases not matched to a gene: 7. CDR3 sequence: CASSTGQGRPNEKLFF. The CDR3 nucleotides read TGTGCCAGTAGTACCGGACAGGGAAGGCCTAATGAAAAACTGTTTTTT.

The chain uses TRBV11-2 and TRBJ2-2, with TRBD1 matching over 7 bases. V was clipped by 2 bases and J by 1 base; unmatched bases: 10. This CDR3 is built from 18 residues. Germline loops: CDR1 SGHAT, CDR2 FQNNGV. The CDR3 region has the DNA TGTGCCAGCAGCTTATTCCCCCGACAGGGCCGGAACACCGGGGAGCTGTTTTTT. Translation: CASSLFPRQGRNTGELFF. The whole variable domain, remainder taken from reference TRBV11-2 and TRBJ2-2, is EAGVAQSPRYKIIEKRQSVAFWCNPISGHATLYWYQQILGQGPKLLIQFQNNGVVDDSQLPKDRFSAERLKGVDSTLKIQPAKLEDSAVYLCASSLFPRQGRNTGELFFGEGSRLTVL.